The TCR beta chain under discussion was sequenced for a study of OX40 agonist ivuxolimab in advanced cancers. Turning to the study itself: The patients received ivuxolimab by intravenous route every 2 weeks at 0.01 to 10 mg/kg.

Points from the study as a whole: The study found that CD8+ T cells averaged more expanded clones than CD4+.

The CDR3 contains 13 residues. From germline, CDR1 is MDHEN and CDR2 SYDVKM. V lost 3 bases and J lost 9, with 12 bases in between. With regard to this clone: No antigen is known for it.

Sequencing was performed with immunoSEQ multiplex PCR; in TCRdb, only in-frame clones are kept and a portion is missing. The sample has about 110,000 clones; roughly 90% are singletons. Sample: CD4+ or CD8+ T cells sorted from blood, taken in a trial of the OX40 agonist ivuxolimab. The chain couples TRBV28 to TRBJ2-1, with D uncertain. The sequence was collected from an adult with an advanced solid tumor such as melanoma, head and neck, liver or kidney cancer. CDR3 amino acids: CASSFESLREQFF. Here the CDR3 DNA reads TGTGCCAGCAGTTTCGAGTCGCTCCGTGAGCAGTTCTTC.